This TCR beta chain comes out of a study of monozygotic twins with inflammatory bowel disease. Germline V lookup: CDR1 KGHSH, CDR2 LQKENI. There are 13 residues in the CDR3. From the 5' RACE reads, TCRdb lists one entry per CDR3 protein and no DNA. The sample table sets out 140,000 to 150,000 distinct CDR3 sequences. The TCR sequence derives from a human donor with ulcerative colitis or Crohn's disease, or a healthy co-twin of an affected twin (not recorded which). Sequencing was carried out using blood. This chain uses TRBV18 with TRBJ2-7; TCRdb indicates TRBD1, and absent DNA this call remains unverified. CDR3: CASVGAGSDEQYF.